This T cell receptor beta chain was sequenced during a study of OX40 agonist ivuxolimab in advanced cancers. Deletions cut 6 bases from V and 4 bases from J, with 15 bases between. The germline V gene has CDR1 SQVTM and CDR2 ANQGSEA. The CDR3 loop spans 13 amino acids. Clones were sequenced by immunoSEQ multiplex PCR, and TCRdb holds only the in-frame ones, with some missing. The sample contains about 86,000 clones, under 95% of which appear only once. As regards this clone: No antigen is known for it.

Findings and limits, study-wide: With doses of 0.1-3.0 mg/kg, partial responders showed among the lowest clonal expansion.

Sequences were derived from CD4+ or CD8+ T cells sorted from blood, sampled in a trial of the OX40 agonist ivuxolimab. The source of this sequence is an adult with an advanced solid tumor such as melanoma, head and neck, liver or kidney cancer. This sequence joins TRBV29-1 and TRBJ1-1; tentatively, D is TRBD1 (5 bases). The CDR3 loop reads CSVTGAVITEAFF. The CDR3 nucleotides read TGCAGCGTAACAGGTGCGGTTATCACTGAAGCTTTCTTT.